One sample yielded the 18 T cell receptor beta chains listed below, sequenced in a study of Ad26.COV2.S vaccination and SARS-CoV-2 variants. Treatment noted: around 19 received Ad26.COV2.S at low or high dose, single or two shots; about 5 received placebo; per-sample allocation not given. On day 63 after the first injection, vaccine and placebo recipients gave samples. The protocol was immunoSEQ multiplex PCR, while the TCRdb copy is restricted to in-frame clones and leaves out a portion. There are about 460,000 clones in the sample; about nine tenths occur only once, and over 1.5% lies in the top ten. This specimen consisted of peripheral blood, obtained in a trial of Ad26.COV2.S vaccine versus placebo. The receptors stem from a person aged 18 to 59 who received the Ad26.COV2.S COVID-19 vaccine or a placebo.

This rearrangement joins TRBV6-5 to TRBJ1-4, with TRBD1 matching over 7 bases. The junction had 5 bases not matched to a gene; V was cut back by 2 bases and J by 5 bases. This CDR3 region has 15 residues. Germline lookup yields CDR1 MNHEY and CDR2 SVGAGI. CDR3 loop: CASSYLGQANEKLFF. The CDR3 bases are TGTGCCAGCAGTTACCTCGGACAGGCCAATGAAAAACTGTTTTTT.

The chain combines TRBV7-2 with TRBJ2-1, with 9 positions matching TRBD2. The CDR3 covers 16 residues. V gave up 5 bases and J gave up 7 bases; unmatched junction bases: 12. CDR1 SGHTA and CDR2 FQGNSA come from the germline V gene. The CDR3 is CASSPRGRRGGNEQFF. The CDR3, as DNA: TGTGCCAGCAGCCCGCGCGGCCGGCGGGGGGGGAATGAGCAGTTCTTC.

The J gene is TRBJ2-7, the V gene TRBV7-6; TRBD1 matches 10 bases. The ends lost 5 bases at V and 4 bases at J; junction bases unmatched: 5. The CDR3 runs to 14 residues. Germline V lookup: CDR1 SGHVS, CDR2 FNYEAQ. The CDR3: CASSQGQGGYEQYF. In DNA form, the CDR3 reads TGTGCCAGCAGCCAAGGACAGGGGGGATACGAGCAGTACTTC.

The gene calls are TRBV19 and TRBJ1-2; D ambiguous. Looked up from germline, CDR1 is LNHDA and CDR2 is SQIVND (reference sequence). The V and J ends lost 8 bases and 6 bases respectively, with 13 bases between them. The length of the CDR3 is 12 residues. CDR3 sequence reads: CASFWGSNGYTF. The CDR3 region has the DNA TGTGCCAGTTTCTGGGGAAGCAATGGCTACACCTTC.

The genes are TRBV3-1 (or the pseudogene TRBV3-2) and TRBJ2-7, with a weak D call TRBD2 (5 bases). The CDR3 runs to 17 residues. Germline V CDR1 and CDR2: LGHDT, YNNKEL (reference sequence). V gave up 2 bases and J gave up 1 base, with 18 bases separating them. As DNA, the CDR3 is TGTGCCAGCAGCCAATGGGCTCGGAGGACTGAATCCTACGAGCAGTACTTC. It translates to CASSQWARRTESYEQYF.

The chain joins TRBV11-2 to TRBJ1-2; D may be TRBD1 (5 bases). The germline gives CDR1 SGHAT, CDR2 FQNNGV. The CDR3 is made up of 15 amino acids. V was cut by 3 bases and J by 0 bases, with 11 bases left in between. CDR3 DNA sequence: TGTGCCAGCAGCTTGAGGGGTGGGACTAACTATGGCTACACCTTC. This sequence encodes CASSLRGGTNYGYTF.

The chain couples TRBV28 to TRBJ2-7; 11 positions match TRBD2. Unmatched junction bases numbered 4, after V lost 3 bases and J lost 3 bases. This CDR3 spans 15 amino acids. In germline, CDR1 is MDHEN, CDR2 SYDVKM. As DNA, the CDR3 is TGTGCCAGCAGTTTTGGGACTAGCGGATACTACGAGCAGTACTTC. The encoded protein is CASSFGTSGYYEQYF.

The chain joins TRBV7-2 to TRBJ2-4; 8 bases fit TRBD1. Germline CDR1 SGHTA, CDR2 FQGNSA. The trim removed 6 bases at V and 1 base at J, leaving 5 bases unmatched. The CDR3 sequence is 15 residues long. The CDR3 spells CASRETGVAKNIQYF. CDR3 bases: TGTGCCAGCAGGGAGACAGGGGTGGCCAAAAACATTCAGTACTTC.

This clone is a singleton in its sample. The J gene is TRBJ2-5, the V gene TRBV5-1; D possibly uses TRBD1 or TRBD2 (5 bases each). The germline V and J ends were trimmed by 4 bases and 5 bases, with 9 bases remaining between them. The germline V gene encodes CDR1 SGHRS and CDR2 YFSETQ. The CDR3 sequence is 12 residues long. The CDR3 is CASSQWGETQYF. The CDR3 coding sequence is TGCGCCAGCAGCCAGTGGGGGGAGACCCAGTACTTC.

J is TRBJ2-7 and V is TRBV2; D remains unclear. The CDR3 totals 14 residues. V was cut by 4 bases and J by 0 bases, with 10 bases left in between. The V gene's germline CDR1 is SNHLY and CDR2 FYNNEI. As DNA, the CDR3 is TGTGCCAGCAGTGCTGACCTTTACTCCTACGAGCAGTACTTC. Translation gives CASSADLYSYEQYF.

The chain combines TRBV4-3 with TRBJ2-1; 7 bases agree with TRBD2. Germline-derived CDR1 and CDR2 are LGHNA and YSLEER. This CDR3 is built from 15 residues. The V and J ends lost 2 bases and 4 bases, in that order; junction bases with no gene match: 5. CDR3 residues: CASSQWEGGYNEQFF. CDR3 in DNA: TGCGCCAGCAGCCAATGGGAGGGCGGATACAATGAGCAGTTCTTC.

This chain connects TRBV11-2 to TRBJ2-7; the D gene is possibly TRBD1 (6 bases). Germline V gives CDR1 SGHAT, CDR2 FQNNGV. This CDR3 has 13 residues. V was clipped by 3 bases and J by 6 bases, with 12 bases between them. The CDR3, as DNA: TGTGCCAGCAGCTTTACAGGGTCGGGCGAGCAGTACTTC. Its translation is CASSFTGSGEQYF.

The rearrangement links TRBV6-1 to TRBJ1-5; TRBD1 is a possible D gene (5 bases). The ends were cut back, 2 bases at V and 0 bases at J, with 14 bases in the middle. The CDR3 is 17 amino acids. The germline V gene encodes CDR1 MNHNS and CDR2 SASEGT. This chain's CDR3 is CASSEPPRGFSNQPQHF. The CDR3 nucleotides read TGTGCCAGCAGTGAACCCCCTAGGGGATTTAGCAATCAGCCCCAGCATTTT.

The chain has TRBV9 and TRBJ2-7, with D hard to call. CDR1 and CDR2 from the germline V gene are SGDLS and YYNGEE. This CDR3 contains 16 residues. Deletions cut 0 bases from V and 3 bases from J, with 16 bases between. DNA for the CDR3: TGTGCCAGCAGCGTAGATCCCAGGCCCGATGGCTACGAGCAGTACTTC. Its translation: CASSVDPRPDGYEQYF.

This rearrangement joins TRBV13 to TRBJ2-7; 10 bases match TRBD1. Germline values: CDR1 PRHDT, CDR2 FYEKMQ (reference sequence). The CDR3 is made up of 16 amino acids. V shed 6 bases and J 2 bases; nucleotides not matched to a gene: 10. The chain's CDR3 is CASRLRGTGVAYEQYF. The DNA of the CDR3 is TGTGCCAGCAGACTCCGAGGGACAGGGGTTGCCTACGAGCAGTACTTC.

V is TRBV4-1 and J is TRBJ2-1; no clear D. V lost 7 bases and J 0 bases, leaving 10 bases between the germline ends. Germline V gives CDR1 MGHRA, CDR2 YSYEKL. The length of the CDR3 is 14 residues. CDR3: CASNPKSSYNEQFF. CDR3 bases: TGCGCCAGCAACCCCAAGAGCTCCTACAATGAGCAGTTCTTC.

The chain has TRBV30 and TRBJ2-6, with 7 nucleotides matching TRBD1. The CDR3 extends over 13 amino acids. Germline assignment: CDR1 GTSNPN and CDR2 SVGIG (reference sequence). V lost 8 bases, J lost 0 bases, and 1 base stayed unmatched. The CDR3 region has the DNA TGTGCCCGGGACAGCTCTGGGGCCAACGTCCTGACTTTC. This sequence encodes CARDSSGANVLTF. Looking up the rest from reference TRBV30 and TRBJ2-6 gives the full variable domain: SQTIHQWPATLVQPVGSPLSLECTVEGTSNPNLYWYRQAAGRGLQLLFYSVGIGQISSEVPQNLSASRPQDRQFILSSKKLLLSDSGFYLCARDSSGANVLTFGAGSRLTVL.

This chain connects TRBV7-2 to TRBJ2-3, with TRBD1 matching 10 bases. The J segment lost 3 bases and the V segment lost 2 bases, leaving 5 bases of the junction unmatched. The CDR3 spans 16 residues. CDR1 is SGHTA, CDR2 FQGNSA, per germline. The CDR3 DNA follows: TGTGCCAGCAGCTTAACCCGGGACAGGGGTACAGATACGCAGTATTTT. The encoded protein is CASSLTRDRGTDTQYF.